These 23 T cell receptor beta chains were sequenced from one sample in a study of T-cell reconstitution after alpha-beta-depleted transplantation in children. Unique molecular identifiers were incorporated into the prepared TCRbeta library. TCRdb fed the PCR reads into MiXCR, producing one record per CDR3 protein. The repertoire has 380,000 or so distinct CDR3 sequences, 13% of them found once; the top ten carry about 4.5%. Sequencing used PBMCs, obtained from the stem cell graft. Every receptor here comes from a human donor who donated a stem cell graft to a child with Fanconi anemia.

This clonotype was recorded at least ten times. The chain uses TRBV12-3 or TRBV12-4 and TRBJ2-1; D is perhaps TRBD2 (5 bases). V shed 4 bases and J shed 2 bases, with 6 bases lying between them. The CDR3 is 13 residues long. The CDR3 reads CASSYGTYNEQFF. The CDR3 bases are TGTGCCAGCAGTTACGGGACCTACAATGAGCAGTTCTTC.

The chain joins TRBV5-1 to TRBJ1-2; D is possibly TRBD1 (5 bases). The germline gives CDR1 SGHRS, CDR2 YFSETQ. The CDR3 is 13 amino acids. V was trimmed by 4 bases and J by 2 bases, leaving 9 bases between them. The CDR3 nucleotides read TGCGCCAGCAGCCGACGGGACAACTATGGCTACACCTTC. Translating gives CASSRRDNYGYTF.

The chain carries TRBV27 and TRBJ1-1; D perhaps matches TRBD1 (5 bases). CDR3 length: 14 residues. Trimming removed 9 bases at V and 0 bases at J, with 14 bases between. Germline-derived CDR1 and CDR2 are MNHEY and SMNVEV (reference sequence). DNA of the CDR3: TGTGCCAGTTACACCGGGACGTTGAACACTGAAGCTTTCTTT. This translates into CASYTGTLNTEAFF.

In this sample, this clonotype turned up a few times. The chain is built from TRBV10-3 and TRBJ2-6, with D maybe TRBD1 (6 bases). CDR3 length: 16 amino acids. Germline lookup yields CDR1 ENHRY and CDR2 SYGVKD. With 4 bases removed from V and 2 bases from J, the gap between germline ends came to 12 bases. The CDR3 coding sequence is TGTGCCATCAGTGGACCCGGGACAACTGGGGCCAACGTCCTGACTTTC. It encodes CAISGPGTTGANVLTF.

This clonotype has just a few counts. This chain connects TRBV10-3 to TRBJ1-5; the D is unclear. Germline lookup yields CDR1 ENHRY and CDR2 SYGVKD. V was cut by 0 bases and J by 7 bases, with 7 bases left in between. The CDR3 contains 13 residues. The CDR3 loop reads CAISESHGQPQHF. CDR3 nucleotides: TGTGCCATCAGTGAGTCCCACGGACAGCCCCAGCATTTT.

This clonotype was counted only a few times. The CDR3 spells CASGVAGLGDTQYF. CDR3 bases: TGTGCCAGCGGAGTAGCGGGGTTGGGGGATACGCAGTATTTT. The genes are TRBV6-1 and TRBJ2-3; 8 nucleotides match TRBD2. Germline V gives CDR1 MNHNS, CDR2 SASEGT. This CDR3 has 14 residues. V lost 8 bases, J lost 6 bases, and 10 bases stayed unmatched.

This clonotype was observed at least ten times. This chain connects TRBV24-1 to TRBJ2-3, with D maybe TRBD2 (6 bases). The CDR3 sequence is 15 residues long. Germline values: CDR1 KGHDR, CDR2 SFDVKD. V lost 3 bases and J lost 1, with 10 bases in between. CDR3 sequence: CATSDPRDGTDTQYF. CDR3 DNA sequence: TGTGCCACCAGTGATCCGCGGGACGGCACAGATACGCAGTATTTT.

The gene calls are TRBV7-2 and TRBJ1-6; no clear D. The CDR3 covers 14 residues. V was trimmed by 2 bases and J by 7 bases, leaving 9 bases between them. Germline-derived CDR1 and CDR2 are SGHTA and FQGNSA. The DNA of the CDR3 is TGTGCCAGCAGCTTACCAGGAAGGAATTCACCCCTCCACTTT. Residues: CASSLPGRNSPLHF.

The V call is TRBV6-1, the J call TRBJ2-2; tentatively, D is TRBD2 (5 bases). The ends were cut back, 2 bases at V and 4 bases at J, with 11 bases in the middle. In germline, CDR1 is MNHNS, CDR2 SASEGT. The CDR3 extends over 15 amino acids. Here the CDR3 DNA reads TGTGCCAGCAGTGAATGGCGGGCGGGCACCGGGGAGCTGTTTTTT. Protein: CASSEWRAGTGELFF.

As DNA, the CDR3 is TGCGCCAGCAGCTTGGAAGGGAGTCTTAGCGGAGAGACCCAGTACTTC. Amino acid sequence: CASSLEGSLSGETQYF. The chain couples TRBV5-1 to TRBJ2-5; a possible D gene is TRBD2 (6 bases). There are 16 residues in the CDR3. V dropped 0 bases and J dropped 4 bases, with 16 bases sitting between them. Germline V CDR1 and CDR2: SGHRS, YFSETQ.

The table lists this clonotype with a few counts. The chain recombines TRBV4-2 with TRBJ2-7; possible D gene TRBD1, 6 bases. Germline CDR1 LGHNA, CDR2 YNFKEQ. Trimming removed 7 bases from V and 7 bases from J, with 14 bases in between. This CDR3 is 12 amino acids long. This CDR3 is CASTSAQGEQYF. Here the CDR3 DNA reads TGTGCCAGCACCTCCGCCCAGGGGGAGCAGTACTTC.

CDR3 in DNA: TGTGCCAGCAGCTTAGTGGCAGGCCCCGGGCTACAAGAGACCCAGTACTTC. Translating gives CASSLVAGPGLQETQYF. This sequence joins TRBV7-2 and TRBJ2-5, with no clear D. This CDR3 contains 17 residues. Germline V gene data show CDR1 as SGHTA and CDR2 as FQGNSA. V shed 1 base and J shed 2 bases, with 17 bases lying between them.

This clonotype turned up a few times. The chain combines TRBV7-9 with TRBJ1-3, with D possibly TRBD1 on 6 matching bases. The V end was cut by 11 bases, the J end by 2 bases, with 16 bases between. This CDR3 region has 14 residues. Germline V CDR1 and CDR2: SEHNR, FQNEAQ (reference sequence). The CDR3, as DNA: TGTGCCGGCCGAAAGGGGGAAACTGGAAACACCATATATTTT. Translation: CAGRKGETGNTIYF. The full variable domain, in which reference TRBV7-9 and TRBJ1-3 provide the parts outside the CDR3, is DTGVSQNPRHKITKRGQNVTFRCDPISEHNRLYWYRQTLGQGPEFLTYFQNEAQLEKSRLLSDRFSAERPKGSFSTLEIQRTEQGDSAMYLCAGRKGETGNTIYFGEGSWLTVV.

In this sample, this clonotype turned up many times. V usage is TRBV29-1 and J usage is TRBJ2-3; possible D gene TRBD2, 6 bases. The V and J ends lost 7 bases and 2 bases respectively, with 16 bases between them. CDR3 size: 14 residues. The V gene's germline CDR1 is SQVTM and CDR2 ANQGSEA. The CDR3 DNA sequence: TGCAGCGGAAACTCGGGACTTCCCACAGATACGCAGTATTTT. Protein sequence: CSGNSGLPTDTQYF.

In DNA form, the CDR3 reads TGTGCCAGCAGCCCTCCGGAGGGGGTAGGCTACACCTTC. Protein: CASSPPEGVGYTF. The chain is built from TRBV5-6 and TRBJ1-2; the D gene is possibly TRBD1 (6 bases). V lost 4 bases and J 8 bases, leaving 15 bases between the germline ends. Germline V gene sequence: CDR1 SGHDT, CDR2 YYEEEE. The CDR3 has 13 amino acids.

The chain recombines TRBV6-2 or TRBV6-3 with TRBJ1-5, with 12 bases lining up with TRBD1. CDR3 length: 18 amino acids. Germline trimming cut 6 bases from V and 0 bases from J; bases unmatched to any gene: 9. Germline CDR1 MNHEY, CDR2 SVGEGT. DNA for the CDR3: TGTGCCAGCAGCCGGGACAGGGGGCGAATAAATAGCAATCAGCCCCAGCATTTT. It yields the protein CASSRDRGRINSNQPQHF.

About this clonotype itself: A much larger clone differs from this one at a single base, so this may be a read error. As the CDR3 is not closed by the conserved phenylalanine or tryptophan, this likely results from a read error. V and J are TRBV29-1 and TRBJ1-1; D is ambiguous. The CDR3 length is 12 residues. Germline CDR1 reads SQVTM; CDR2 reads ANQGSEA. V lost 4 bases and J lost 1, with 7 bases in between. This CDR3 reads CSVVSQNTEAFC. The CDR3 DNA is TGCAGCGTTGTAAGTCAGAACACTGAAGCTTTCTGT.

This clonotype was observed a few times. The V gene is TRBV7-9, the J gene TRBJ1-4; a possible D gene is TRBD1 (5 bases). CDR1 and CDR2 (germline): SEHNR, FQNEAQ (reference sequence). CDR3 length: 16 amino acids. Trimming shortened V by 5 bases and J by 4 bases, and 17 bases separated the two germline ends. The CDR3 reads CASSRLGGTDNEKLFF. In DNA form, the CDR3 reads TGTGCCAGCAGCCGCTTAGGTGGGACGGATAATGAAAAACTGTTTTTT.

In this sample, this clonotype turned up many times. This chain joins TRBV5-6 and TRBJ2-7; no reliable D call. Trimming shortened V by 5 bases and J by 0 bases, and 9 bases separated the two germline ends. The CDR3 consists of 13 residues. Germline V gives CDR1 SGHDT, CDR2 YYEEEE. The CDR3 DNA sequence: TGTGCCAGCAGAACTGACACCTCCTACGAGCAGTACTTC. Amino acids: CASRTDTSYEQYF.

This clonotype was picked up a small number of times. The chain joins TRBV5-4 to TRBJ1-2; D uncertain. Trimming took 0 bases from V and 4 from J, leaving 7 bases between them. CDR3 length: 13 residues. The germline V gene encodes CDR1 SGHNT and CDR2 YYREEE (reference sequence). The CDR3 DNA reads TGTGCCAGCAGCTTGGACAGCTCCTATGGCTACACCTTC. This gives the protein CASSLDSSYGYTF.

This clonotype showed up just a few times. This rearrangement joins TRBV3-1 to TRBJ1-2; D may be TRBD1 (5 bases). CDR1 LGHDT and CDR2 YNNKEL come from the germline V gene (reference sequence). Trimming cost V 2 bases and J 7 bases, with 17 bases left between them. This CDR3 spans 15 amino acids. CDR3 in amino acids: CASSQRGTGGFGYTF. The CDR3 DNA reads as TGTGCCAGCAGCCAACGCGGGACGGGCGGCTTTGGCTACACCTTC.

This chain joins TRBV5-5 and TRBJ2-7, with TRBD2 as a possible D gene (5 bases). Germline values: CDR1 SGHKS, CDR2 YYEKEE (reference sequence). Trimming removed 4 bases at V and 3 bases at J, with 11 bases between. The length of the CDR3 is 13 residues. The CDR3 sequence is CASSTRDGYEQYF. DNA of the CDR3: TGTGCCAGCAGCACGAGGGATGGCTACGAGCAGTACTTC.

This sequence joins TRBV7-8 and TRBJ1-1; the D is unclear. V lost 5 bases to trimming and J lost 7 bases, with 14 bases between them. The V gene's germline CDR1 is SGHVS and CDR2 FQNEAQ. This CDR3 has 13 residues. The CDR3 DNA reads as TGTGCCAGCAGCCCAATATCTCACGGTGAAGCTTTCTTT. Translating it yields CASSPISHGEAFF.